The rows below give T cell receptor beta chains drawn from one sample of a study of sequential checkpoint blockade in melanoma. The repertoire was sequenced with immunoSEQ multiplex PCR; TCRdb's copy has only in-frame clones and lacks some. The sample holds approximately 2,500 clones, more than 20% seen once. This sample comprised tumor tissue (inferred from file names), obtained from a patient given nivolumab and ipilimumab in sequence. These receptors were collected from a human donor with melanoma. Both conserved end residues are part of each CDR3. A D gene is named only where the DNA matches it firmly. The listing skips clone size in some rows; elsewhere it reads once, few, many or a size class.

>TRBV6-8|TRBJ1-2|NA|NA
CAISPGGIGYTF
TGTGCCATCAGCCCGGGGGGTATTGGCTACACCTTC
>TRBV6-8|TRBJ1-2|few|NA
CASSRRGGINGYTF
TGTGCCAGCAGTCGGAGAGGGGGAATAAATGGCTACACCTTC
>TRBV6-8|TRBJ2-2|few|TRBD1
CASRAGTGGTGELFF
TGTGCGAGCAGGGCGGGAACAGGGGGCACCGGGGAGCTGTTTTTT
>TRBV19|TRBJ1-1|NA|NA
CASAGFLRTEAFF
TGTGCCAGCGCAGGGTTCTTGCGCACTGAAGCTTTCTTT
>TRBV11-3|TRBJ2-1|many|NA
CASSSQGGVSYNEQFF
TGTGCCAGCAGCTCCCAGGGCGGGGTGTCCTACAATGAGCAGTTCTTC
>TRBV10-3|TRBJ1-1|NA|NA
CAMKPEGYTEAFF
TGTGCCATGAAACCTGAGGGGTACACTGAAGCTTTCTTT
>TRBV18|TRBJ1-5|NA|NA
CASSPQDSSGGSSNQPQHF
TGTGCCAGCTCACCACAAGATAGTTCGGGGGGGTCTAGCAATCAGCCCCAGCATTTT
>TRBV6-8|TRBJ1-1|NA|TRBD1
CASSPWDRGDTEAFF
TGTGCCAGCAGCCCCTGGGACAGGGGTGACACTGAAGCTTTCTTT
>TRBV5-1|TRBJ2-7|NA|NA
CASSSTSGGFSYEQYF
TGCGCCAGCAGCTCAACTTCTGGGGGGTTCTCCTACGAGCAGTACTTC
>TRBV5-1|TRBJ2-2|NA|TRBD1
CASSTITGGAGELFF
TGCGCCAGCAGCACTATCACAGGGGGCGCCGGGGAGCTGTTTTTT
>TRBV11-3|TRBJ2-1|medium-sized|TRBD2
CASNAKLAGLGEQFF
TGTGCCAGCAACGCAAAACTAGCGGGATTAGGTGAGCAGTTCTTC
>TRBV6-8|TRBJ2-7|few|NA
CASSPGTFLYEQYF
TGTGCCAGCAGCCCCGGGACTTTTTTGTACGAGCAGTACTTC
>TRBV28|TRBJ2-7|few|TRBD2
CASRDPSGGHEQYF
TGTGCCAGCAGAGATCCTAGCGGAGGCCACGAGCAGTACTTC
>TRBV30|TRBJ2-2|few|TRBD1
CAWSTGAFETGELFF
TGTGCCTGGAGTACAGGGGCGTTCGAGACCGGGGAGCTGTTTTTT
>TRBV11-3|TRBJ1-4|many|NA
CASSLGGDTSKKLFF
TGTGCCAGCAGCTTAGGAGGGGACACGTCCAAAAAACTGTTTTTT
>TRBV6-8|TRBJ1-1|large|NA
CASTPTENTEAFF
TGTGCCAGCACCCCGACTGAGAACACTGAAGCTTTCTTT
>TRBV29-1|TRBJ2-5|NA|TRBD2
CSVEGGGGGSETQYF
TGCAGCGTTGAAGGTGGCGGGGGGGGCTCAGAGACCCAGTACTTC
>TRBV6-8|TRBJ2-1|NA|NA
CASSAPGRENNEQFF
TGTGCCAGCAGTGCACCGGGACGAGAGAACAATGAGCAGTTCTTC
>TRBV19|TRBJ1-3|few|NA
CASSISRGRGGNTIYF
TGTGCCAGTAGTATCTCTCGGGGAAGAGGTGGAAACACCATATATTTT
>TRBV15|TRBJ2-5|NA|NA
CATSITIRSREETQYF
TGTGCCACCAGCATTACTATCAGGAGCCGTGAAGAGACCCAGTACTTC
>TRBV11-3|TRBJ2-7|many|TRBD1
CASSLGALGGQRSYEQYF
TGTGCCAGCAGCTTAGGTGCGTTAGGGGGACAGAGATCCTACGAGCAGTACTTC
>TRBV6-8|TRBJ1-1|few|TRBD1
CASSYSYVLRTGNTEAFF
TGTGCCAGCAGTTACTCGTATGTACTCAGGACAGGGAACACTGAAGCTTTCTTT
>TRBV6-8|TRBJ2-7|few|TRBD1
CAITWDRDTYEQYF
TGTGCCATCACCTGGGACAGAGACACCTACGAGCAGTACTTC
>TRBV28|TRBJ1-2|medium-sized|NA
CASSLSEVYGYTF
TGTGCCAGCAGTTTATCGGAGGTCTATGGCTACACCTTC
>TRBV19|TRBJ1-5|large|NA
CASSPPKYGSNQPQHF
TGTGCCAGTAGTCCCCCGAAGTATGGTAGCAATCAGCCCCAGCATTTT
>TRBV11-3|TRBJ1-2|many|NA
CASSSTQSDYGYTF
TGTGCCAGCAGCTCGACTCAATCCGACTATGGCTACACCTTC
>TRBV28|TRBJ2-3|large|TRBD2
CASSLPSSGSSDTQYF
TGTGCCAGCAGTCTCCCCTCTAGCGGGAGCTCAGATACGCAGTATTTT
>TRBV6-8|TRBJ2-3|NA|TRBD2
CASSYSPSGGTDTQYF
TGTGCCAGCAGTTACTCCCCTAGCGGGGGCACAGATACGCAGTATTTT